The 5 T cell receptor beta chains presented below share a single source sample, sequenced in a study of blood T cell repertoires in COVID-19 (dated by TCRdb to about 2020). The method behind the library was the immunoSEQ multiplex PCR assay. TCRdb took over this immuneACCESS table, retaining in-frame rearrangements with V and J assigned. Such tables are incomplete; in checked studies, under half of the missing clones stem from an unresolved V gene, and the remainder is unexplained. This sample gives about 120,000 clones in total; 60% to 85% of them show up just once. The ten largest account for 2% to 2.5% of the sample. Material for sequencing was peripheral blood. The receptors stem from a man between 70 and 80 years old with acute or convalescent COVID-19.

Written as DNA, the CDR3 is TGTGCCAGCAGCCTTCGGACTAGCGGAAGCACAGATACGCAGTATTTT. It encodes CASSLRTSGSTDTQYF. This chain connects TRBV7-6 to TRBJ2-3; 10 bases line up with TRBD2. The CDR3 consists of 16 residues. Looked up from germline, CDR1 is SGHVS and CDR2 is FNYEAQ. The V segment lost 5 bases and the J segment 0 bases; nucleotides outside the gene matches: 5.

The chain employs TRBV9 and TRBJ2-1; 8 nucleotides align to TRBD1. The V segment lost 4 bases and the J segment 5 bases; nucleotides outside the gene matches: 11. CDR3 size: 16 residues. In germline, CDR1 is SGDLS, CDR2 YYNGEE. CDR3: CASSSHRDRSDNEQFF. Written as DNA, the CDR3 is TGTGCCAGCAGCTCCCACCGGGACAGGAGTGACAATGAGCAGTTCTTC.

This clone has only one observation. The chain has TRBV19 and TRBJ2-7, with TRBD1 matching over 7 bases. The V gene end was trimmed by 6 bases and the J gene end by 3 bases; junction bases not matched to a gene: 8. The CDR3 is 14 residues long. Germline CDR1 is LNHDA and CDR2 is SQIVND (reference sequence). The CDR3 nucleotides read TGTGCCAGTAGCCAACAGGGGAGACACTACGAGCAGTACTTC. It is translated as CASSQQGRHYEQYF.

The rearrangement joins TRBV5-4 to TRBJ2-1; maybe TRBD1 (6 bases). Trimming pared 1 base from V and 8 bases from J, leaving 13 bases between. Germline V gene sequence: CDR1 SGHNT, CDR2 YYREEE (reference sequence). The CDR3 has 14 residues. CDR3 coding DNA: TGTGCCAGCAGCTTGAACCCCAGGGGAGATGAGCAGTTCTTC. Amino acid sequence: CASSLNPRGDEQFF.

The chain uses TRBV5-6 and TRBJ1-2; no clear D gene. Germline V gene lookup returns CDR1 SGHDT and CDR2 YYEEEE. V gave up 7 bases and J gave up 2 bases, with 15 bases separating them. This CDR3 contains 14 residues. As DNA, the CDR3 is TGTGCCAGCTCCCGACCGGCGGGGAACTATGGCTACACCTTC. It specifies CASSRPAGNYGYTF.